The sequence of this T cell receptor (beta chain) was determined in a study of blood T cell repertoires in COVID-19. Across the whole study: The samples span acute and convalescent COVID-19 from the United States, Italy and Spain.

The CDR3 extends over 13 amino acids. Germline V gene sequence: CDR1 MNHEY, CDR2 SVGAGI. J was trimmed by 9 bases and V by 8 bases; bases with no gene match: 7. This table comes from immunoSEQ multiplex PCR, and its TCRdb copy is limited to in-frame clones, with some not included. The repertoire consists of about 120,000 clones, with over 80% occurring once and the leading ten covering 25% to 30%. The chain joins TRBV6-5 to TRBJ1-6; the match to TRBD1 covers 7 bases. This receptor was obtained from a woman aged 65 to 85 with acute or convalescent COVID-19. The sequencing input was peripheral blood. CDR3 in DNA: TGTGCCAGCGCCGACAGGGTGGGTTCACCCCTCCACTTT. Encoded protein: CASADRVGSPLHF.